The T cell receptor (beta chain) under discussion was sequenced for a study of blood T cell repertoires in COVID-19. Only in-frame clones appear in the TCRdb table, and some are missing; sequencing was by immunoSEQ multiplex PCR. The profile shows about 500,000 clones, approximately 88% of them singletons. The J segment lost 5 bases and the V segment lost 0 bases, leaving 8 bases of the junction unmatched. This CDR3 region has 15 residues. Germline assignment: CDR1 GTSNPN and CDR2 SVGIG (reference sequence). Source material: peripheral blood. V usage is TRBV30 and J usage is TRBJ1-1; 8 bases agree with TRBD1. The source is a woman in her 50s with COVID-19, enrolled during active disease. In nucleotides, the CDR3 is TGTGCCTGGAGTGTACCCGGACAGGGCGGGACTGAAGCTTTCTTT. Its translation: CAWSVPGQGGTEAFF.